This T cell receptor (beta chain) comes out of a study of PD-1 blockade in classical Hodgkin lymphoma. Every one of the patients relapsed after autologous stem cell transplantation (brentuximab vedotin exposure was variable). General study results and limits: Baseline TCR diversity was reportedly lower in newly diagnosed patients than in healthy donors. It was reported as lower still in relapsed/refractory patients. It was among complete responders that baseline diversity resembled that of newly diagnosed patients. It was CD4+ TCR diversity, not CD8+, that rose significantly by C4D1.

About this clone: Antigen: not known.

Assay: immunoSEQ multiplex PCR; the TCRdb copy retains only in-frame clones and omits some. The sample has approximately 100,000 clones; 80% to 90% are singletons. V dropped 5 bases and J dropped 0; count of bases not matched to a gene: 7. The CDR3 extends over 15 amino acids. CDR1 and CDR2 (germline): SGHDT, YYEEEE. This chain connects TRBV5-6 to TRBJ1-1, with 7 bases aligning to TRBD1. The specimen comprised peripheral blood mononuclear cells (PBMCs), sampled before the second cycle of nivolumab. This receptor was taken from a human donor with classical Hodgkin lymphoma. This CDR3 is CASRRDSHMNTEAFF. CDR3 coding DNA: TGTGCCAGCAGAAGGGACAGCCACATGAACACTGAAGCTTTCTTT.